This T cell receptor beta chain was captured by sequencing in a study of T-cell memory formation after mild COVID-19. Turning to the study itself: Largely donor-specific TCR clusters were found. Study-wide points: Some clones that responded were present in memory (sampled pre-infection), which suggests cross-reactive memory joined. The main location of contracting CD4+ clones was CM and EM, and that of contracting CD8+ clones was EMRA.

Germline loops: CDR1 MNHEY, CDR2 SVGAGI. The CDR3 totals 16 residues. The V and J ends lost 2 bases and 6 bases respectively, with 14 bases between them. This clonotype was detected only a few times. What it recognizes is unknown. TCRdb re-called the 5' RACE reads with MiXCR, one entry per CDR3 protein. The table includes 250,000 to 300,000 distinct CDR3 sequences, about 17% detected once. V is TRBV6-5 and J is TRBJ1-6, with D possibly TRBD1 on 6 matching bases. This receptor was identified in a man aged 18-30 years who had mild COVID-19 (a few samples of this study predate the infection). Cell type and time point are not known. Sequenced: PBMCs or a T cell subset sorted from them (not recorded which). CDR3 region: CASSYGQGLSNSPLHF. Here the CDR3 DNA reads TGTGCCAGCAGTTACGGGCAGGGGCTTAGTAATTCACCCCTCCACTTT.